The T cell receptor (beta chain) under discussion was sequenced for a study of cytomegalovirus exposure and HLA in healthy donors. The J segment lost 0 bases and the V segment lost 4 bases, leaving 6 bases of the junction unmatched. CDR3 length equals 17 residues. Germline V gives CDR1 SGHDN, CDR2 FVKESK. The assay was immunoSEQ multiplex PCR, and TCRdb's table has in-frame clones only and misses some. The sample includes some 110,000 clones, about 88% of them seen just once. What was sequenced was PBMCs. The V gene is TRBV14, the J gene TRBJ1-4; 9 bases align to TRBD1. The sequence came from a woman aged 18 to 35 in good health and CMV-seropositive. CDR3 protein: CASSPSDRGPTNEKLFF. The CDR3 bases are TGTGCCAGCAGCCCTTCGGACAGGGGACCAACTAATGAAAAACTGTTTTTT. Drawing the rest from reference TRBV14 and TRBJ1-4, the complete variable domain is EAGVTQFPSHSVIEKGQTVTLRCDPISGHDNLYWYRRVMGKEIKFLLHFVKESKQDESGMPNNRFLAERTGGTYSTLKVQPAELEDSGVYFCASSPSDRGPTNEKLFFGSGTQLSVL.